The entry below gives a single TCR beta chain sequence along with its context. The data stem from a study of blood T cell repertoires in COVID-19. Across the whole study: COVID-19 samples collected from the United States, Italy and Spain covered acute and convalescent phases. PBMCs, B-cell-depleted T cells, or T cells were the source of the cDNA or gDNA that made up the material.

The authors' processing: Amplifying reference gene primers gave estimates of nucleated cell counts. Clones were sequenced by immunoSEQ multiplex PCR, and TCRdb holds only the in-frame ones, with some missing. V, J and clone size are taken as reported in that table, and D and trimming were inferred from the DNA itself. Here the sample spans roughly 500,000 clones, roughly nine tenths being singletons. V was trimmed by 8 bases and J by 3 bases, leaving 11 bases between them. Germline assignment: CDR1 SNHLY and CDR2 FYNNEI. This CDR3 spans 13 amino acids. The V and J genes are TRBV2 and TRBJ1-5; D ambiguous. Input material: peripheral blood. The receptor's source is a man aged 18 to 30 with COVID-19, enrolled during active disease. The CDR3 loop is CASGRVHNQPQHF. The CDR3, as DNA: TGTGCCAGCGGCCGGGTCCACAATCAGCCCCAGCATTTT.